One sample yielded the 11 T cell receptor beta chains listed below, sequenced in a study of cytotoxic CD8 clonotypes in ibrutinib-treated CLL. This table comes from immunoSEQ multiplex PCR, and its TCRdb copy is limited to in-frame clones, with some not included. The table lists 15,000 or so clones, around three fifths of them singletons. Sequencing was performed on PBMCs, taken after 12 months of ibrutinib treatment. The receptors here all came from a human donor with chronic lymphocytic leukemia.

The chain recombines TRBV19 with TRBJ1-4, with 9 positions matching TRBD1. The junction had 4 bases not matched to a gene; V was cut back by 6 bases and J by 8 bases. The CDR3 contains 13 residues. The V gene's germline CDR1 is LNHDA and CDR2 SQIVND (reference sequence). CDR3 nucleotides: TGTGCCAGTAGCGGGACAGGGTGGGAAAAACTGTTTTTT. It yields the protein CASSGTGWEKLFF.

This chain uses TRBV6-1 with TRBJ2-1; the D gene is possibly TRBD1 (6 bases). The germline gives CDR1 MNHNS, CDR2 SASEGT. V lost 7 bases, J lost 0 bases, and 25 bases lay in between. The CDR3 has 19 amino acids. The CDR3 DNA reads as TGTGCCAGCAATGACAAAGCCCCTGGGGGCCCGAGCTCCTACAATGAGCAGTTCTTC. Translating gives CASNDKAPGGPSSYNEQFF.

This chain links TRBV30 with TRBJ2-3; 7 positions agree with TRBD1. The CDR3 spans 14 residues. V was clipped by 6 bases and J by 1 base; unmatched bases: 7. The germline CDR1 and CDR2 sequences are GTSNPN and SVGIG (reference sequence). This chain's CDR3 is CACSRQGGTDTQYF. In nucleotides, the CDR3 is TGTGCCTGCTCCAGACAGGGAGGCACAGATACGCAGTATTTT.

The sample holds a few counts of this clone. V gene TRBV11-1 combines with J gene TRBJ2-1; tentative D call: TRBD2 (6 bases). Trimming took off 6 bases at V and 4 bases at J, with 16 bases between the two ends. Germline V gene data show CDR1 as SGHAT and CDR2 as FQDESV (reference sequence). This CDR3 has 15 amino acids. The CDR3 region has the DNA TGTGCCAGCAGGCAACTAGCCGGGCCTTACAATGAGCAGTTCTTC. This sequence encodes CASRQLAGPYNEQFF.

The chain uses TRBV5-1 and TRBJ1-1; TRBD1 agrees at 7 bases. The CDR3 loop spans 14 amino acids. With 0 bases clipped from V and 6 bases from J, the junction kept 5 bases outside the gene matches. The germline V gene has CDR1 SGHRS and CDR2 YFSETQ. This CDR3 reads CASSLDVRGAEAFF. In DNA form, the CDR3 reads TGCGCCAGCAGCTTGGATGTCAGGGGGGCTGAAGCTTTCTTT.

This chain connects TRBV9 to TRBJ2-2; 8 bases agree with TRBD2. CDR3 length: 15 residues. J lost 5 bases, V lost 5 bases, and 8 bases had no gene match. CDR1 and CDR2 (germline): SGDLS, YYNGEE. This chain's CDR3 is CASRAPPGGTGELFF. The CDR3 nucleotides read TGTGCCAGCAGAGCTCCTCCGGGGGGGACCGGGGAGCTGTTTTTT.

This clone was counted a single time. The CDR3 spells CASSLAAGQVGMNTEAFF. CDR3 coding DNA: TGCGCCAGCAGCTTGGCCGCAGGACAGGTGGGCATGAACACTGAAGCTTTCTTT. V and J are TRBV5-1 and TRBJ1-1; the match to TRBD1 covers 7 bases. V lost 0 bases, J lost 0 bases, and 11 bases stayed unmatched. CDR3 length equals 18 residues. Germline CDR1 and CDR2: SGHRS and YFSETQ. The full variable domain, in which reference TRBV5-1 and TRBJ1-1 provide the parts outside the CDR3, is KAGVTQTPRYLIKTRGQQVTLSCSPISGHRSVSWYQQTPGQGLQFLFEYFSETQRNKGNFPGRFSGRQFSNSRSEMNVSTLELGDSALYLCASSLAAGQVGMNTEAFFGQGTRLTVV.

V gene TRBV28 combines with J gene TRBJ2-7, with D hard to call. Germline assignment: CDR1 MDHEN and CDR2 SYDVKM. This CDR3 region has 12 residues. V lost 3 bases, J lost 3 bases, and 6 bases lay in between. The CDR3, as DNA: TGTGCCAGCAGTTTGGGTGGCTACGAGCAGTACTTC. This gives the protein CASSLGGYEQYF.

The chain is built from TRBV29-1 and TRBJ2-2; D is perhaps TRBD1 or TRBD2 (5 bases each). This CDR3 is 16 amino acids long. Between the trimmed V and J ends, which lost 4 bases and 7 bases, there was a span of 22 bases. The germline CDR1 and CDR2 sequences are SQVTM and ANQGSEA. CDR3 DNA: TGCAGCGTTGGAATGGGCCGGGACCGCCCAGGCGGGGAGCTGTTTTTT. It specifies CSVGMGRDRPGGELFF.

The V call is TRBV7-6, the J call TRBJ2-7; 10 nucleotides match TRBD2. V trimming: 1 base; J trimming: 3 bases; junction bases outside the gene matches: 3. CDR3 size: 15 residues. CDR1 is SGHVS, CDR2 FNYEAQ, per germline. As DNA, the CDR3 is TGTGCCAGCAGCTTAGAGGCTAGCGGGAGCTACGAGCAGTACTTC. Its protein product is CASSLEASGSYEQYF.

This clone is a singleton in its sample. V usage is TRBV28 and J usage is TRBJ2-1, with 10 bases aligning to TRBD2. This CDR3 region has 18 residues. Trimming at V came to 4 bases and at J to 3 bases, leaving 12 bases not matched to a gene. The germline gives CDR1 MDHEN, CDR2 SYDVKM. The CDR3 loop is CASSSKLGLAANYNEQFF. In nucleotides, the CDR3 is TGTGCCAGCAGTTCCAAACTCGGACTAGCGGCAAACTACAATGAGCAGTTCTTC. The whole variable domain, remainder taken from reference TRBV28 and TRBJ2-1, is DVKVTQSSRYLVKRTGEKVFLECVQDMDHENMFWYRQDPGLGLRLIYFSYDVKMKEKGDIPEGYSVSREKKERFSLILESASTNQTSMYLCASSSKLGLAANYNEQFFGPGTRLTVL.